One and the same sample provided the 11 T cell receptor beta chains below, sequenced in a study of blood T cell repertoires in COVID-19. Some clones are missing from TCRdb's copy, which holds only in-frame ones; the method was immunoSEQ multiplex PCR. The table shows some 150,000 clones, with 70% to 90% occurring only once. The sample consisted of peripheral blood. These receptors came from a woman between 40 and 55 years old with active or convalescent COVID-19.

The J gene is TRBJ1-1, the V gene TRBV6-2 or TRBV6-3; D is uncertain. In germline, CDR1 is MNHEY, CDR2 SVGEGT. CDR3 length equals 14 residues. Trimming shortened V by 7 bases and J by 1 base, and 13 bases separated the two germline ends. The chain's CDR3 is CASTPTVPNTEAFF. Here the CDR3 DNA reads TGTGCCAGCACCCCAACAGTGCCGAACACTGAAGCTTTCTTT.

The chain couples TRBV5-1 to TRBJ2-7; a possible D gene is TRBD1 (5 bases). The V and J ends lost 5 bases and 1 base respectively, with 16 bases between them. Germline loops: CDR1 SGHRS, CDR2 YFSETQ. This CDR3 has 15 amino acids. CDR3 residues: CASRRQSPTSYEQYF. In DNA form, the CDR3 reads TGCGCCAGCAGGCGACAGAGCCCAACTTCCTACGAGCAGTACTTC.

V is TRBV5-4 and J is TRBJ2-2, with D perhaps TRBD2 (5 bases). Germline-derived CDR1 and CDR2 are SGHNT and YYREEE (reference sequence). V lost 5 bases to trimming and J lost 1 base, with 9 bases between them. The CDR3 loop spans 14 amino acids. CDR3 sequence (DNA): TGTGCCAGCAGGCGGGCAGAGAACACCGGGGAGCTGTTTTTT. It specifies CASRRAENTGELFF. Drawing the rest from reference TRBV5-4 and TRBJ2-2, the complete variable domain is ETGVTQSPTHLIKTRGQQVTLRCSSQSGHNTVSWYQQALGQGPQFIFQYYREEENGRGNFPPRFSGLQFPNYSSELNVNALELDDSALYLCASRRAENTGELFFGEGSRLTVL.

The rearrangement joins TRBV7-9 to TRBJ1-4, with D possibly being TRBD1 (6 bases). The CDR3 extends over 16 amino acids. Germline values: CDR1 SEHNR, CDR2 FQNEAQ (reference sequence). V was pared by 5 bases and J by 5 bases, with 18 bases between. The CDR3 sequence is CASSPHQGSRNEKLFF. The CDR3 DNA follows: TGTGCCAGCAGCCCCCACCAGGGGAGTAGAAATGAAAAACTGTTTTTT. The full variable domain, its missing parts supplied by reference TRBV7-9 and TRBJ1-4, is DTGVSQNPRHKITKRGQNVTFRCDPISEHNRLYWYRQTLGQGPEFLTYFQNEAQLEKSRLLSDRFSAERPKGSFSTLEIQRTEQGDSAMYLCASSPHQGSRNEKLFFGSGTQLSVL.

The chain couples TRBV4-3 to TRBJ2-7, with 8 bases that match TRBD1. Germline CDR1 is LGHNA and CDR2 is YSLEER. The trim removed 3 bases at V and 0 bases at J, leaving 13 bases unmatched. The CDR3 has 18 amino acids. CDR3 sequence reads: CASSQDLLRTGLSYEQYF. The CDR3 nucleotides are TGCGCCAGCAGCCAGGACCTCCTAAGGACAGGGCTCTCCTACGAGCAGTACTTC.

The rearrangement joins TRBV6-5 to TRBJ2-1; TRBD1 matches at 10 bases. J gave up 3 bases and V 7 bases, and 6 bases lay outside the gene matches. CDR1 is MNHEY, CDR2 SVGAGI, per germline. This CDR3 has 15 amino acids. The CDR3 region is CASTEDRGGYNEQFF. The CDR3 DNA reads TGTGCCAGCACCGAGGACAGGGGGGGCTACAATGAGCAGTTCTTC.

This clone was seen a single time. The chain combines TRBV7-9 with TRBJ1-1; TRBD1 might be the D (5 bases). V dropped 0 bases and J dropped 1 base, with 9 bases sitting between them. Germline CDR1 and CDR2: SEHNR and FQNEAQ (reference sequence). The CDR3 loop spans 15 amino acids. The CDR3 protein is CASSLARQTNTEAFF. Written as DNA, the CDR3 is TGTGCCAGCAGCTTAGCGAGACAGACGAACACTGAAGCTTTCTTT.

The rearrangement links TRBV18 to TRBJ1-4; 7 bases match TRBD1. V lost 2 bases, J lost 8 bases, and 8 bases stayed unmatched. This CDR3 spans 15 amino acids. Germline CDR1 and CDR2: KGHSH and LQKENI. The DNA of the CDR3 is TGTGCCAGCTCACCAGGAGCCAGGGGGACCGAAAAACTGTTTTTT. Translating it yields CASSPGARGTEKLFF.

As DNA, the CDR3 is TGTGCCAGCAGCTTCGCGGTCCGAGTGTCGGGGGGAACTAATGAAAAACTGTTTTTT. Translation: CASSFAVRVSGGTNEKLFF. The rearrangement joins TRBV12-1 to TRBJ1-4. TRBV12-1 represents a pseudogene. The CDR3 is 19 residues long.

This clone was observed once. V gene TRBV6-6 combines with J gene TRBJ1-5; maybe TRBD1 (5 bases). The CDR3 consists of 14 residues. V lost 7 bases and J lost 6, with 16 bases in between. The germline V gene has CDR1 MNHNY and CDR2 SVGAGI (reference sequence). The CDR3 is CASNPRRGIQPQHF. In nucleotides, the CDR3 is TGTGCCAGCAACCCCAGGCGGGGGATTCAGCCCCAGCATTTT.

This sequence joins TRBV9 and TRBJ1-2, with a weak D call TRBD1 (6 bases). CDR3 length equals 12 residues. V lost 7 bases and J 7 bases, leaving 14 bases between the germline ends. CDR1 and CDR2 from the germline V gene are SGDLS and YYNGEE. CDR3 in amino acids: CASADRPGGYTF. The DNA for the CDR3 is TGTGCCAGCGCCGACAGGCCTGGTGGCTACACCTTC. Full variable domain (missing parts from reference TRBV9 and TRBJ1-2): DSGVTQTPKHLITATGQRVTLRCSPRSGDLSVYWYQQSLDQGLQFLIQYYNGEERAKGNILERFSAQQFPDLHSELNLSSLELGDSALYFCASADRPGGYTFGSGTRLTVV.